Listed below are T cell receptor beta chains from one sample, sequenced in a study of molecular identifiers for immune sequencing clone quantification. TCRdb reprocessed the PCR reads via MiXCR and lists one record per CDR3 protein. The sample shows over 85,000 distinct CDR3 sequences, over 20% of them seen only once. Material: naive CD8+ T cells from blood, with Jurkat cell RNA spiked in. These receptors were taken from a human donor in good health. Some libraries in this study had Jurkat cell RNA spiked in. The conserved cysteine and the conserved F or W are not part of the CDR3 here. Expanded clones get a size class; other rows say once, few or many, or leave the size out.

size	V	J	CDR3
few	TRBV9	TRBJ2-5	ASSVEGRLQETQY
many	TRBV19	TRBJ2-7	ASSPGAYEQY
few	TRBV30	TRBJ2-2	AWSGRGSNFPGELF
many	TRBV6-2/TRBV6-3	TRBJ1-3	ASRYLTSGNTIY
many	TRBV28	TRBJ2-2	ASSFLLKGAGELF
few	TRBV13	TRBJ2-3	ASSPQTGAPDTQY
few	TRBV2	TRBJ1-1	ASSEFGAGDTEAF
many	TRBV19	TRBJ1-5	ASSPYSGGLHQPQH
few	TRBV11-3	TRBJ1-1	ASRGQENTEAF
many	TRBV4-3	TRBJ1-5	ASSQDLNQPQH
many	TRBV4-2	TRBJ2-7	ASSQDALGLPD
many	TRBV6-6	TRBJ1-2	ASSSPGFERYGYT
.	TRBV20-1	TRBJ2-1	SAREGPNYNEQF
many	TRBV7-2	TRBJ1-1	ASSLGVGGLNTEAF
few	TRBV7-9	TRBJ2-7	ASSDTGTGLTYEQY
.	TRBV24-1	TRBJ2-3	ATSDLTSDTDAQY
many	TRBV20-1	TRBJ2-7	SATMSSYEQY
many	TRBV15	TRBJ2-3	ATSRESWDTQY
many	TRBV5-4	TRBJ2-2	ASSLGQLNTGELF
few	TRBV6-2/TRBV6-3	TRBJ2-3	ASSGQGAGDTQY
few	TRBV12-3/TRBV12-4	TRBJ2-5	ASSSASGKETQY
.	TRBV6-1	TRBJ2-3	ASSVDRGTDTQY
few	TRBV13	TRBJ2-2	ASNIRGRGNTGELF
.	TRBV5-1	TRBJ1-1	ASSLLDRGNTEAF
many	TRBV7-9	TRBJ2-2	ASSLGLRAGELF
few	TRBV7-9	TRBJ2-7	ASSLSGYEQY
few	TRBV3-1	TRBJ2-5	ASSQVGPVTQY
few	TRBV29-1	TRBJ2-5	SVLSVETQY
.	TRBV12-3/TRBV12-4	TRBJ2-7	ASRPGTTYEQY
many	TRBV6-2/TRBV6-3	TRBJ2-7	ASSYGTPAYEQY
many	TRBV7-9	TRBJ2-4	ASTDWKNIQY
many	TRBV7-9	TRBJ2-1	ASSLEASLENEQF
.	TRBV19	TRBJ2-7	ARIAGTGEYEQY
many	TRBV20-1	TRBJ2-7	SARDGGGSSYEQY
once	TRBV28	TRBJ2-7	ASSRRVSINEQY
many	TRBV20-1	TRBJ2-6	SAPYGFSGANVLT
many	TRBV4-1	TRBJ2-3	ASSQGASLDTQY
many	TRBV4-1	TRBJ2-7	ASSPSGGDSKEQY
many	TRBV28	TRBJ2-7	PSSRGNYEQY
many	TRBV27	TRBJ2-3	ASSLLGGPDTQY
many	TRBV5-1	TRBJ2-1	ASSLAYNEQF
many	TRBV5-1	TRBJ1-4	ASSSDSWSATNEKLF
many	TRBV19	TRBJ2-6	ASSMDRDSGANVLT
many	TRBV4-3	TRBJ2-7	ASSQGFGSGSYEQY
.	TRBV6-2/TRBV6-3	TRBJ1-5	ASHRGAALWPQH
few	TRBV20-1	TRBJ2-2	SARKANTGELF
many	TRBV7-9	TRBJ1-4	ASSPVTGLNEKLF
many	TRBV10-2	TRBJ2-7	ASSESLAAYEQY
many	TRBV5-4	TRBJ2-3	ASSPTGGPPDTQY
many	TRBV4-3	TRBJ1-2	ASSQVEGSGYGYT
.	TRBV19	TRBJ2-3	ASRWGSGSAQY
.	TRBV15	TRBJ2-3	AASRDPLAGETQY
many	TRBV9	TRBJ2-3	ASSVSGGASSTDTQY
many	TRBV28	TRBJ2-3	ASSPVGLAGSTDTQY
many	TRBV21-1	TRBJ2-7	ASSTKYEQY
few	TRBV29-1	TRBJ1-4	SVEVAATNEKLF
few	TRBV7-9	TRBJ1-2	ASSQDRAYGYT
.	TRBV7-9	TRBJ2-1	ASSLGTGRYNEQF
few	TRBV30	TRBJ2-7	AWSGTGYTYEQY
.	TRBV5-1	TRBJ2-3	ASGAPGQDGDTQY